A selection of T cell receptor beta chains follows, all from one sample in a study of T-cell memory formation after mild COVID-19. TCRdb redid the calling of the 5' RACE reads with MiXCR, one entry per CDR3 protein. The table has 550,000 to 600,000 distinct CDR3 sequences, less than 25% seen once. Sequences were obtained from PBMCs or a T cell subset sorted from them (not recorded which). All receptors derive from an adult woman who had mild COVID-19 (a few samples of this study predate the infection). Cell type and time point are not known. Both conserved end residues are part of each CDR3. A D gene is named only where the DNA matches it firmly. Size values are once, few and many counts, or a class for expanded clones, and some rows have none.

j_gene | d_gene | abundance | v_gene | CDR3nt | CDR3aa
TRBJ2-7 | NA | NA | TRBV4-1 | TGCGCCAGCAGCCAAGAAAAGGGGGGTCCGTTCTACGAGCAGTACTTC | CASSQEKGGPFYEQYF
TRBJ2-1 | NA | few | TRBV2 | TGTGCCAGCAGCCGGGACATTATCTACAATGAGCAGTTCTTC | CASSRDIIYNEQFF
TRBJ1-2 | NA | few | TRBV15 | TGTGCCACCAGCAAGGGAACAGGCGGGGGCTACACCTTC | CATSKGTGGGYTF
TRBJ2-7 | NA | few | TRBV5-1 | TGCGCCAGCAGCTTGGGTCCAGGAGAACACGAGCAGTACTTC | CASSLGPGEHEQYF
TRBJ1-2 | TRBD1 | NA | TRBV20-1 | TGCAGTGCAAAGACAGGGTGGGACTATGGCTACACCTTC | CSAKTGWDYGYTF
TRBJ2-1 | NA | NA | TRBV7-3 | TGTGCCAGCAGCCTCGGCCCCGACGCCCGATATGAGCAGTTCTTC | CASSLGPDARYEQFF
TRBJ1-2 | TRBD1 | NA | TRBV6-6 | TGTGCCAGCAGACAGGGGGCCGATGGCTACACCTTC | CASRQGADGYTF
TRBJ1-5 | TRBD1 | NA | TRBV18 | TGTGCCAGCTCACCCACAGGGGATGATCAGCCCCAGCATTTT | CASSPTGDDQPQHF
TRBJ1-4 | TRBD1 | few | TRBV12-3/TRBV12-4 | TGTGCCAGCAGTTCTCCCGGACAGGGAGGTAATGAAAAACTGTTTTTT | CASSSPGQGGNEKLFF
TRBJ2-1 | NA | NA | TRBV6-2/TRBV6-3 | TGTGCCAGCAGTTACTCGACAGTCAACTCCTACAATGAGCAGTTCTTC | CASSYSTVNSYNEQFF
TRBJ2-5 | NA | once | TRBV6-5 | TGTGCCAGCAGTTACTCAGGGGCGGAGACCCAGTACTTC | CASSYSGAETQYF
TRBJ1-1 | NA | NA | TRBV30 | TGTGCCTGGAGTTGGGACCCCGGAAACACTGAAGCTTTCTTT | CAWSWDPGNTEAFF
TRBJ2-2 | NA | NA | TRBV20-1 | TGCAGTGCTCCCGCGGCAGGGGACACCGGGGAGCTGTTTTTT | CSAPAAGDTGELFF
TRBJ2-1 | TRBD2 | few | TRBV3-1 | TGTGCCAGCAGCCAAAGGAGCGGGAGGGCCCCCAATGAGCAGTTCTTC | CASSQRSGRAPNEQFF
TRBJ2-7 | TRBD1 | NA | TRBV24-1 | TGTGCCACCAGCCCGGGACAGGGACCTACCTACGAGCAGTACTTC | CATSPGQGPTYEQYF
TRBJ2-4 | TRBD1 | few | TRBV6-5 | TGTGCCAGCAGGCCAAACCGGGACAGCGAGTACTTC | CASRPNRDSEYF
TRBJ1-5 | TRBD1 | NA | TRBV12-3/TRBV12-4 | TGTGCCAGCAGACAGGGGGTTCAGCCCCAGCATTTT | CASRQGVQPQHF
TRBJ1-1 | NA | NA | TRBV12-3/TRBV12-4 | TGTGCCAGCAGTTTACAGACCGACACTGAAGCTTTCTTT | CASSLQTDTEAFF
TRBJ2-1 | NA | few | TRBV11-2 | TGTGCCAGCAGCTTAGATCTCCCTCGTAAGCAGTTCTTC | CASSLDLPRKQFF
TRBJ2-1 | TRBD2 | many | TRBV9 | TGTGCCAGCAGCTCCCGGACTAGCGGGGTTCGGAATGAGCAGTTCTTC | CASSSRTSGVRNEQFF
TRBJ2-1 | TRBD2 | NA | TRBV11-1 | TGTGCCAGCAGCTCCCCGATAGCGGGGGGACCTTACAATGAGCAGTTCTTC | CASSSPIAGGPYNEQFF
TRBJ2-7 | NA | NA | TRBV5-1 | TGCGCCAGCACCCCGGATGGGAGATACGAGCAGTACTTC | CASTPDGRYEQYF
TRBJ2-7 | NA | NA | TRBV15 | TGTGCCACCAGCAGAGTGGGGGCGGCCTACGAGCAGTACTTC | CATSRVGAAYEQYF
TRBJ1-3 | TRBD1 | NA | TRBV2 | TGTGCCAGCAGACGACAGGGGGCTTCTGGAAACACCATATATTTT | CASRRQGASGNTIYF
TRBJ2-3 | TRBD1 | NA | TRBV7-3 | TGTGCCAGCAGCCATGGCCAGGGGGCACGGACAGATACGCAGTATTTT | CASSHGQGARTDTQYF
TRBJ2-6 | NA | NA | TRBV4-2 | TGTGCCAGCAGCCAAGATTCGGTAGACCAGATCTCTGGGGCCAACGTCCTGACTTTC | CASSQDSVDQISGANVLTF
TRBJ1-3 | NA | few | TRBV6-5 | TGTGCCAGCAGCCCGCCAATCTCTGGAAACACCATATATTTT | CASSPPISGNTIYF
TRBJ2-3 | NA | few | TRBV7-2 | TGTGCCAGCAGGACCCGGGTCGCAGATACGCAGTATTTT | CASRTRVADTQYF
TRBJ2-5 | TRBD2 | NA | TRBV29-1 | TGCAGCGTTGAAGGGGTGACTAGCGGGCAAGAGACCCAGTACTTC | CSVEGVTSGQETQYF
TRBJ2-5 | TRBD1 | NA | TRBV18 | TGTGCCAGCTCACCAAGGACAGGTGGTGTCGGTTGGGAGACCCAGTACTTC | CASSPRTGGVGWETQYF
TRBJ1-2 | NA | NA | TRBV24-1 | TGTGCCACCAGTGATATCGGGTCGGATGGCTACACCTTC | CATSDIGSDGYTF